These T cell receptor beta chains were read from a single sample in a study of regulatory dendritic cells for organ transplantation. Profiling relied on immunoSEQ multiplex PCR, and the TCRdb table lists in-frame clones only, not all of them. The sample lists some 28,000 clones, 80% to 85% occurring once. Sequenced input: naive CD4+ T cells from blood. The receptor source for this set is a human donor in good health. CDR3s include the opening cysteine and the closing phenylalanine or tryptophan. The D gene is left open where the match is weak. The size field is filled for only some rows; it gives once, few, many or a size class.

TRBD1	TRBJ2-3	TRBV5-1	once	TGCGCCAGCAGCCCCGTTGGGACAGGGCTCACAAATACGCAGTATTTT	CASSPVGTGLTNTQYF
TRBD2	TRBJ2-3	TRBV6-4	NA	TGTGCCAGCAGTAATAGCGGGGGGGCCGCAGATACGCAGTATTTT	CASSNSGGAADTQYF
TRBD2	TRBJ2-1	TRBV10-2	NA	TGCGCCAGCAGTGAGGGGCGGGGGGCCTCTGAGCAGTTCTTC	CASSEGRGASEQFF
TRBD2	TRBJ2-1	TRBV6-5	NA	TGTGCCAGCAGTTACGGGCTAGCGGGGGTTAACAATGAGCAGTTCTTC	CASSYGLAGVNNEQFF
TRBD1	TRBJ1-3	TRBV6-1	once	TGTGCCAGCTGGGACAGGGGGGCTGGAAACACCATATATTTT	CASWDRGAGNTIYF
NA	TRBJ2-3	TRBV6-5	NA	TGTGCCAGCCAACCCCCAGGAACAGATACGCAGTATTTT	CASQPPGTDTQYF
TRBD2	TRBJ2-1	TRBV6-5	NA	TGTGCCAGCAGTTACGGACTAGGTAATGAGCAGTTCTTC	CASSYGLGNEQFF
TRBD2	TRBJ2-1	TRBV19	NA	TGTGCCAGTAGAACCGGGACTACCTACAATGAGCAGTTCTTC	CASRTGTTYNEQFF
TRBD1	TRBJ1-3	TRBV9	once	TGTGCCAGCAGCGTAGCAGGGGGCGGAAACACCATATATTTT	CASSVAGGGNTIYF
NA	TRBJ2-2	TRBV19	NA	TGTGCCAGTAGTCTTAGCCGAGAAATCGGGGAGCTGTTTTTT	CASSLSREIGELFF
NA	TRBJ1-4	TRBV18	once	TGTGCCAGCTCACCACCGGGGATAACCCAGGGAGAAAAACTGTTTTTT	CASSPPGITQGEKLFF
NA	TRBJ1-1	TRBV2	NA	TGTGCCAGCAGTACAGACAGGAACACTGAAGCTTTCTTT	CASSTDRNTEAFF
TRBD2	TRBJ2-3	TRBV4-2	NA	TGTGCCAGCAGTCCGAGCGGGGGGCTGAGCACAGATACGCAGTATTTT	CASSPSGGLSTDTQYF
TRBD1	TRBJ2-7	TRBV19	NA	TGTGCCAGTAGTCCCCTGGGACAGGGCACCTACGAGCAGTACTTC	CASSPLGQGTYEQYF
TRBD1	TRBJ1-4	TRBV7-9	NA	TGTGCCAGCAGCGTTAACAGGGGGGGAGAGGAAAAACTGTTTTTT	CASSVNRGGEEKLFF
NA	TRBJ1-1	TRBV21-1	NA	TGTGCCAGCAGCGGAAGGACAGGGAGCACTGAAGCTTTCTTT	CASSGRTGSTEAFF
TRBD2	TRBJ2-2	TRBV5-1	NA	TGCGCCAGCAGCGACGGACTAGGTCACACCGGGGAGCTGTTTTTT	CASSDGLGHTGELFF
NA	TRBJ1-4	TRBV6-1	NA	TGTGCCAGCAGTGACGTTCCAACTAATGAAAAACTGTTTTTT	CASSDVPTNEKLFF
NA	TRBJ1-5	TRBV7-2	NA	TGTGCCAGCAGCTCGTTGCAGGGTACTCAGCCCCAGCATTTT	CASSSLQGTQPQHF
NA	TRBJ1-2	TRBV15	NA	TGTGCCACCAGCAGCGATCGGGTTAACTATGGCTACACCTTC	CATSSDRVNYGYTF
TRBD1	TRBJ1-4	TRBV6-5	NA	TGTGCCAGCAGGGGACAGGGAGCAACTAATGAAAAACTGTTTTTT	CASRGQGATNEKLFF
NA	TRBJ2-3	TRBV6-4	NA	TGTGCCAGCAGTGATGGGCACCGGACAGATACGCAGTATTTT	CASSDGHRTDTQYF
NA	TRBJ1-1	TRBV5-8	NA	TGTGCCAGCAGCTTGAACGGGGGTGGGACTGAAGCTTTCTTT	CASSLNGGGTEAFF
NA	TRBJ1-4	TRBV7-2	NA	TGTGCCAGCAGCCGCGGGGAGGTTGAAAAACTGTTTTTT	CASSRGEVEKLFF
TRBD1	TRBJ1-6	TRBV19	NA	TGTGCCAGTAGTGGGACAGGGAGTAATTCACCCCTCCACTTT	CASSGTGSNSPLHF
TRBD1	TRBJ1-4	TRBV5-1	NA	TGCGCCAGCAGCGATCAGGGGGCTAATGAAAAACTGTTTTTT	CASSDQGANEKLFF
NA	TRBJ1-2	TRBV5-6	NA	TGTGCCAGCAGCTTGGCCCCTTATGGCTACACCTTC	CASSLAPYGYTF
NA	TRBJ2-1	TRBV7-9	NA	TGTGCCAGCAGCTTATCACCTAGCCTCGGTGGGAATGAGCAGTTCTTC	CASSLSPSLGGNEQFF
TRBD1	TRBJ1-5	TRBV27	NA	TGTGCCAGCAGTTTGAACAGGGGGAATCAGCCCCAGCATTTT	CASSLNRGNQPQHF
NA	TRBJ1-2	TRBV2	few	TGTGCCAGCAGTGAAGTACGGTTCTATGGCTACACCTTC	CASSEVRFYGYTF
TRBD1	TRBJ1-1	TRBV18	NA	TGTGCCAGCTCGACCGGGACAGGGGGAGTCACTGAAGCTTTCTTT	CASSTGTGGVTEAFF
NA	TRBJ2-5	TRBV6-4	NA	TGTGCCAGCAGTGAACTTTGTGGGGCCCCGGGAGAGACCCAGTACTTC	CASSELCGAPGETQYF
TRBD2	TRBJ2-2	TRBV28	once	TGTGCCAGCGGGACTAGCGGGGACCCCGGGGAGCTGTTTTTT	CASGTSGDPGELFF
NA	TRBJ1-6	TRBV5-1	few	TGCGCCAGCAGCTTCAGGGGCTTGGATAATTCACCCCTCCACTTT	CASSFRGLDNSPLHF
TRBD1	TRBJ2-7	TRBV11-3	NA	TGTGCCAGCAGCTCCGGGACAGGGATCTACGAGCAGTACTTC	CASSSGTGIYEQYF